Listed here is a single T cell receptor beta chain. In the original processing: Amplification with reference gene primers provided the estimates of nucleated cell counts. The data were produced by immunoSEQ multiplex PCR, yet TCRdb's version contains in-frame clones alone and is incomplete. D and trimming were read from the DNA, whereas the V and J calls and clone size are those reported in that table. The table shows roughly 200,000 clones, with approximately 80% occurring only once. This record belongs to a study of blood T cell repertoires in COVID-19. Overall study context: Spain, Italy and the United States supplied samples that represented acute and convalescent COVID-19. PBMCs, B-cell-depleted T cells, or T cells provided the cDNA or gDNA that made up the material.

Germline V gene sequence: CDR1 SGHNT, CDR2 YYREEE (reference sequence). This CDR3 has 14 amino acids. The ends lost 4 bases at V and 7 bases at J; junction bases unmatched: 8. This sequence was found in a human donor in a cohort sampled during active COVID-19. The chain carries TRBV5-4 and TRBJ1-2; 9 bases are a match to TRBD1. The sequenced sample consisted of peripheral blood. The CDR3 here is CASSPTGGVSGYTF. Written as DNA, the CDR3 is TGTGCCAGCAGCCCTACAGGGGGCGTTTCTGGCTACACCTTC.